Below are 22 T cell receptor delta chains sequenced from a single sample in a study of gamma-delta T cells after stem cell transplantation. TCRdb reanalyzed the RT-PCR reads using CATT. The repertoire holds some 12,000 delta-chain clones, with about two fifths as singletons. Sample: gamma-delta T cells. These TCRs come from a human donor. It is not recorded whose cells these are; they may come from a transplant donor.

The chain couples TRDV2 to TRDJ1, with D perhaps matching TRDD3 (6 bases). This CDR3 has 15 residues. The germline V gene encodes CDR1 GEAIGNYY and CDR2 EKD. The V gene lost 4 bases and the J gene lost 7 bases, with 21 bases spanning the gap. This CDR3 is CACDLGTEYIVKLIF. CDR3 sequence (DNA): TGTGCCTGTGATCTGGGGACCGAGTACATCGTTAAACTCATCTTT.

For this clone: Germline and junction disagree at one end, which may indicate a read error. The chain carries TRDV2 and TRDJ1; D possibly corresponds to TRDD3 (5 bases). The germline V gene encodes CDR1 GEAIGNYY and CDR2 EKD. The CDR3 has 14 amino acids. The CDR3: CARDTGESTDKLIF. The CDR3 region has the DNA TGTGCCCGTGACACCGGGGAAAGCACCGATAAACTCATCTTT.

This clone came up a few times. The same CDR3 can be traced to other DNA sequences in this sample. V gene TRDV1 combines with J gene TRDJ2; D is perhaps TRDD1 or TRDD3 (5 bases each). The ends were cut back, 3 bases at V and 4 bases at J, with 33 bases in the middle. In germline, CDR1 is TSWWSYY, CDR2 QGS. The CDR3 runs 22 residues. The CDR3 DNA follows: TGTGCTCTTGGGGATGTCCTCCTTTCCCGGAGGGGGCCCCTAATAGGGACAGCACAACTCTTCTTT. Protein: CALGDVLLSRRGPLIGTAQLFF.

The chain has TRDV1 and TRDJ1; 13 bases agree with TRDD3. This CDR3 contains 23 residues. Germline lookup yields CDR1 TSWWSYY and CDR2 QGS. V gave up 1 base and J gave up 2 bases; unmatched junction bases: 22. DNA of the CDR3: TGTGCTCTTGGGGAACCCCGCCTTCTTCCAACTGGGGGATACGCTTGGAAAACCGATAAACTCATCTTT. Amino acid sequence: CALGEPRLLPTGGYAWKTDKLIF.

The chain links TRDV1 to TRDJ1; possibly TRDD2 or TRDD3 for D (6 bases each). With 2 bases removed from V and 2 bases from J, the gap between germline ends came to 18 bases. Germline loops: CDR1 TSWWSYY, CDR2 QGS. The CDR3 length is 17 residues. The CDR3 region is CALGERSYGDQTDKLIF. CDR3 in DNA: TGTGCTCTTGGGGAAAGGTCCTACGGGGATCAGACCGATAAACTCATCTTT.

In its sample, this clone was seen a few times. This rearrangement joins TRDV1 to TRDJ2; 8 bases map to TRDD3. This CDR3 is 20 amino acids long. CDR1 is TSWWSYY, CDR2 QGS, per germline. The J segment lost 3 bases and the V segment lost 4 bases, leaving 19 bases of the junction unmatched. CDR3 sequence reads: CALGGPIWGTFYSLTAQLFF. The CDR3 bases are TGTGCTCTTGGGGGACCCATCTGGGGGACCTTCTACAGCCTGACAGCACAACTCTTCTTT.

This clone was recorded a few times. Other DNA sequences in the sample encode the same CDR3. The rearrangement links TRDV1 to TRDJ2; no reliable D call. Trimming removed 4 bases from V and 4 bases from J, with 16 bases in between. The CDR3 runs to 16 residues. The germline CDR1 and CDR2 sequences are TSWWSYY and QGS. This chain's CDR3 is CALGVPRKSSTAQLFF. The CDR3 nucleotides read TGTGCTCTTGGGGTCCCTAGGAAGTCCTCGACAGCACAACTCTTCTTT.

This clone was seen a handful of times. This sample also contains other DNA sequences that code for the same CDR3. The rearrangement uses TRDV3 and TRDJ1, with D maybe TRDD3 (6 bases). Per the germline V gene, CDR1 is TVYSNPD and CDR2 is GDNSRS (reference sequence). This CDR3 region has 17 residues. Trimming took 5 bases from V and 8 from J, leaving 33 bases between them. Here the CDR3 reads CALSYLPPVGGTGKLIF. The CDR3 DNA reads TGTGCCCTCTCCTATCTTCCCCCGGTGGGGGGTACTGGCAAACTCATCTTT.

V and J are TRDV1 and TRDJ2, with 7 positions matching TRDD3. In germline, CDR1 is TSWWSYY, CDR2 QGS. The CDR3 is 22 amino acids. With 1 base clipped from V and 2 bases from J, the junction kept 22 bases outside the gene matches. The CDR3 reads CALGERIPYWGLIVALTAQLFF. CDR3 nucleotides: TGTGCTCTTGGGGAACGGATCCCGTACTGGGGCCTGATAGTGGCGTTGACAGCACAACTCTTCTTT.

Comment on this clone: A single base separates this from a much larger clone, so it may be a read error. The V call is TRDV2, the J call TRDJ1; TRDD3 aligns across 10 bases. CDR3 length: 15 residues. Germline CDR1 reads GEAIGNYY; CDR2 reads EKD. CDR3 residues: CACDTWGIHTDNLIF. As DNA, the CDR3 is TGTGCCTGTGACACCTGGGGGATACACACCGATAACCTCATCTTT.

By share of the sample, this clone is medium-sized (0.01 to 0.1%). This specimen includes other DNA sequences encoding the same CDR3. V and J are TRAV29/DV5 and TRDJ1; 8 positions agree with TRDD3. Unmatched junction bases numbered 27, after V lost 5 bases and J lost 0 bases. The CDR3 is made up of 21 amino acids. Per the germline V gene, CDR1 is NSMFDY and CDR2 is ISSIKDK. CDR3 DNA sequence: TGTGCAGCGCCCCCTTTATACGGCCCCCCACTGGGGATACCTTACACCGATAAACTCATCTTT. Translating it yields CAAPPLYGPPLGIPYTDKLIF. The whole variable domain, remainder taken from reference TRAV29/DV5 and TRDJ1, is DQQVKQNSPSLSVQEGRISILNCDYTNSMFDYFLWYKKYPAEGPTFLISISSIKDKNEDGRFTVFLNKSAKHLSLHIVPSQPGDSAVYFCAAPPLYGPPLGIPYTDKLIFGKGTRVTVEP.

To note about this clone: The sample has other DNA sequences that encode this CDR3 too. The chain has TRDV2 and TRDJ1; 9 nucleotides agree with TRDD3. Germline loops: CDR1 GEAIGNYY, CDR2 EKD. The CDR3 length is 20 residues. After removal of 0 bases from V and 0 bases from J, the junction contained 16 bases not matched to a gene. CDR3 residues: CACDTGRVKLGETNTDKLIF. The CDR3 nucleotides read TGTGCCTGTGACACCGGTCGGGTAAAACTGGGGGAAACTAACACCGATAAACTCATCTTT.

There are a few counts of this clone. V gene TRDV1 combines with J gene TRDJ1, with 10 bases fitting TRDD3. This CDR3 has 22 amino acids. V shed 5 bases and J 8 bases; nucleotides not matched to a gene: 32. In germline, CDR1 is TSWWSYY, CDR2 QGS. DNA of the CDR3: TGTGCTCTTGGGACCATTCCCGTTCCAGCGTACCGACCGTCGGGGGATACGGTAAAACTCATCTTT. The encoded protein is CALGTIPVPAYRPSGDTVKLIF.

This chain connects TRDV1 to TRDJ1; D possibly uses TRDD1 or TRDD3 (5 bases each). V dropped 11 bases and J dropped 1 base, with 23 bases sitting between them. The germline gives CDR1 TSWWSYY, CDR2 QGS. The CDR3 runs to 16 residues. The DNA of the CDR3 is TGTGCTAGTGGGGCAGAACATGAAATTGGCACCGATAAACTCATCTTT. Residues: CASGAEHEIGTDKLIF.

As to this clone: The junction shows a germline mismatch at one end, possibly a read error. J is TRDJ1 and V is TRDV1, with 11 bases aligning to TRDD3. CDR1 TSWWSYY and CDR2 QGS come from the germline V gene. CDR3 length equals 19 residues. The CDR3 sequence is CAIGESSPLHWGIRGKLIF. The CDR3 nucleotides read TGTGCTATTGGGGAAAGTAGCCCCCTGCACTGGGGGATAAGGGGTAAACTCATCTTT.

This clone was observed a handful of times. This sequence joins TRDV1 and TRDJ3; TRDD3 matches 8 bases. Germline values: CDR1 TSWWSYY, CDR2 QGS. Trimming took 2 bases from V and 2 from J; bases not matched to a gene: 8. The CDR3 spans 19 residues. The CDR3 reads CALGEWPGDKAWDTRQMFF. The CDR3 DNA sequence: TGTGCTCTTGGGGAATGGCCGGGGGATAAAGCCTGGGACACCCGACAGATGTTTTTC.

The V gene is TRDV3, the J gene TRDJ1, with D possibly TRDD3 on 6 matching bases. The CDR3 has 13 residues. V was trimmed by 4 bases and J by 4 bases, leaving 16 bases between them. CDR1 is TVYSNPD, CDR2 GDNSRS, per germline (reference sequence). The CDR3 here is CACPILWGDKLIF. The DNA for the CDR3 is TGTGCCTGTCCTATACTCTGGGGCGATAAACTCATCTTT. Drawing the rest from reference TRDV3 and TRDJ1, the complete variable domain is CDKVTQSSPDQTVASGSEVVLLCTYDTVYSNPDLFWYRIRPDYSFQFVFYGDNSRSEGADFTQGRFSVKHILTQKAFHLVISPVRTEDSATYYCACPILWGDKLIFGKGTRVTVEP.

As for this clone: Relative to the germline gene, one junction end is altered; a read error may explain this. The chain couples TRDV1 to TRDJ1; tentatively, D is TRDD3 (6 bases). Germline assignment: CDR1 TSWWSYY and CDR2 QGS. The CDR3 has 19 residues. CDR3 sequence: CAIGGNAERTGDHTDKLIF. CDR3 DNA: TGTGCTATTGGGGGGAATGCCGAGCGTACGGGGGACCACACCGATAAACTCATCTTT.

This clone was counted between two and nine times. A single base separates this from a much larger clone, so it may be a read error. The V and J genes are TRDV2 and TRDJ1, with 10 positions matching TRDD3. The CDR3 extends over 19 amino acids. V lost 4 bases, J lost 1 base, and 17 bases stayed unmatched. The germline gives CDR1 GEAIGNYY, CDR2 EKD. The CDR3 sequence is CACESPDLGGGYPTDKLIF. In DNA form, the CDR3 reads TGTGCCTGTGAAAGTCCCGACTTAGGTGGGGGATACCCCACCGATAAACTCATCTTT.

The chain combines TRDV2 with TRDJ3, with D perhaps being TRDD2 or TRDD3 (5 bases each). The CDR3 covers 21 residues. The V end was cut by 0 bases, the J end by 8 bases, with 28 bases between. Germline CDR1 and CDR2: GEAIGNYY and EKD. The CDR3 DNA sequence: TGTGCCTGTGACACCGGTGAGTCCTGGGAGAGGACCTTCTGTTACACCCGACAGATGTTTTTC. Its translation is CACDTGESWERTFCYTRQMFF.

This clone is termed medium-sized. The V call is TRDV3, the J call TRDJ1, with 7 nucleotides matching TRDD3. CDR1 TVYSNPD and CDR2 GDNSRS come from the germline V gene (reference sequence). The CDR3 has 16 residues. V lost 2 bases and J lost 0; bases outside the gene matches: 12. The CDR3 DNA is TGTGCCTTTTACTCTGGGGGCTATAAGTACACCGATAAACTCATCTTT. Translating it yields CAFYSGGYKYTDKLIF. The entire variable domain, with the rest obtained from reference TRDV3 and TRDJ1, is as follows: CDKVTQSSPDQTVASGSEVVLLCTYDTVYSNPDLFWYRIRPDYSFQFVFYGDNSRSEGADFTQGRFSVKHILTQKAFHLVISPVRTEDSATYYCAFYSGGYKYTDKLIFGKGTRVTVEP.

This clone was observed a few times. Different DNA sequences within this sample yield the same CDR3. The J gene is TRDJ1, the V gene TRDV3; TRDD3 matches at 11 bases. Germline loops: CDR1 TVYSNPD, CDR2 GDNSRS (reference sequence). This CDR3 comprises 21 residues. J lost 3 bases, V lost 1 base, and 25 bases had no gene match. CDR3 nucleotide sequence: TGTGCCTTTAACACCCGACTGGGTGGATACTGGGGGATATGTGGTGCCGATAAACTCATCTTT. Translation: CAFNTRLGGYWGICGADKLIF.